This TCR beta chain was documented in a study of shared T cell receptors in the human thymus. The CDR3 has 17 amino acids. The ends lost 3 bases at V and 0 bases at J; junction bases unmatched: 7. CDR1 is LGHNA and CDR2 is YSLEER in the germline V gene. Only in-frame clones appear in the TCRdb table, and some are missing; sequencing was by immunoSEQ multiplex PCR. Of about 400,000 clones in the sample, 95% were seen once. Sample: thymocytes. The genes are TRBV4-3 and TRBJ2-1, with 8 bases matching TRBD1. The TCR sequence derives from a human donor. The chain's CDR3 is CASSQRRGPLSYNEQFF. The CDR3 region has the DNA TGCGCCAGCAGCCAGCGCAGGGGGCCCCTCTCCTACAATGAGCAGTTCTTC.